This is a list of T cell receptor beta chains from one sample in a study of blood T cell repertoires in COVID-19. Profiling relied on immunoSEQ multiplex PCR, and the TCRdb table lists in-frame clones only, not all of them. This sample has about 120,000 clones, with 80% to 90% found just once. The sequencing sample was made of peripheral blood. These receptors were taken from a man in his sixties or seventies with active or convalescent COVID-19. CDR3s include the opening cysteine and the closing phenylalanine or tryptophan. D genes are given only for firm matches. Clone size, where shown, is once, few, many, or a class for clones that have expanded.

CDR3 protein: CASSRPGQSGNTIYF
CDR3 DNA: TGTGCCAGCAGCCGACCGGGACAGTCTGGAAACACCATATATTTT
D gene: TRBD1
V gene: TRBV5-4
clone size: once
J gene: TRBJ1-3

CDR3 protein: CASSSGSYEQYF
CDR3 DNA: TGTGCCAGCAGCTCGGGGAGCTACGAGCAGTACTTC
D gene: -
V gene: TRBV27
clone size: -
J gene: TRBJ2-7

CDR3 protein: CASSSPRQGNTEAFF
CDR3 DNA: TGTGCCAGCAGTTCGCCTCGACAGGGGAACACTGAAGCTTTCTTT
D gene: TRBD1
V gene: TRBV28
clone size: -
J gene: TRBJ1-1

CDR3 protein: CASSTHPGLLSTEAFF
CDR3 DNA: TGTGCCAGCAGTACTCACCCGGGACTTCTCTCCACTGAAGCTTTCTTT
D gene: -
V gene: TRBV5-5
clone size: -
J gene: TRBJ1-1

CDR3 protein: CASSRSVPGGSYEQYF
CDR3 DNA: TGCGCCAGCAGCCGGAGCGTGCCAGGGGGTAGCTACGAGCAGTACTTC
D gene: TRBD1
V gene: TRBV5-1
clone size: -
J gene: TRBJ2-7

CDR3 protein: CASSENGAVNYGYTF
CDR3 DNA: TGTGCCAGCAGTGAAAATGGGGCAGTAAACTATGGCTACACCTTC
D gene: -
V gene: TRBV25-1
clone size: -
J gene: TRBJ1-2

CDR3 protein: CASMGDLGGYGYTF
CDR3 DNA: TGTGCCAGTATGGGGGACTTAGGTGGCTATGGCTACACCTTC
D gene: -
V gene: TRBV19
clone size: -
J gene: TRBJ1-2

CDR3 protein: CASSPYPQGAGGYTF
CDR3 DNA: TGTGCCAGCAGTCCGTACCCCCAGGGGGCGGGGGGCTACACCTTC
D gene: TRBD1
V gene: TRBV2
clone size: -
J gene: TRBJ1-2

CDR3 protein: CASSQGRPGELFF
CDR3 DNA: TGTGCCAGCAGCCAAGGGAGGCCCGGGGAGCTGTTTTTT
D gene: -
V gene: TRBV14
clone size: -
J gene: TRBJ2-2

CDR3 protein: CASSTDRGEEQYF
CDR3 DNA: TGTGCCAGTAGTACGGACAGGGGGGAAGAGCAGTACTTC
D gene: TRBD1
V gene: TRBV19
clone size: -
J gene: TRBJ2-7

CDR3 protein: CASSIEASGRVGELFF
CDR3 DNA: TGTGCCAGTAGTATAGAGGCTAGCGGGAGGGTAGGGGAGCTGTTTTTT
D gene: TRBD2
V gene: TRBV19
clone size: -
J gene: TRBJ2-2

CDR3 protein: CASSRAGGDEQFF
CDR3 DNA: TGTGCCAGCAGTCGGGCGGGAGGGGATGAGCAGTTCTTC
D gene: TRBD2
V gene: TRBV28
clone size: -
J gene: TRBJ2-1

CDR3 protein: CASSELVDEQYF
CDR3 DNA: TGTGCCAGCAGTGAATTAGTCGACGAGCAGTACTTC
D gene: -
V gene: TRBV6-1
clone size: -
J gene: TRBJ2-7

CDR3 protein: CASSSGYYMNTEAFF
CDR3 DNA: TGTGCCAGCAGCTCGGGTTATTACATGAACACTGAAGCTTTCTTT
D gene: -
V gene: TRBV9
clone size: many
J gene: TRBJ1-1

CDR3 protein: CASSLGPSTGRSTEAFF
CDR3 DNA: TGTGCCAGCAGCTTAGGTCCCAGTACGGGTCGGAGCACTGAAGCTTTCTTT
D gene: -
V gene: TRBV11-2
clone size: once
J gene: TRBJ1-1

CDR3 protein: CASSTTGGGDYGYTF
CDR3 DNA: TGTGCCAGTAGTACGACAGGGGGCGGAGACTATGGCTACACCTTC
D gene: TRBD1
V gene: TRBV19
clone size: -
J gene: TRBJ1-2

CDR3 protein: CAISSGGTDTQYF
CDR3 DNA: TGTGCCATCAGTTCAGGGGGCACAGATACGCAGTATTTT
D gene: -
V gene: TRBV10-3
clone size: once
J gene: TRBJ2-3

CDR3 protein: CASSLDGLGRENTGELFF
CDR3 DNA: TGTGCCAGCAGCTTAGATGGACTAGGGCGGGAGAACACCGGGGAGCTGTTTTTT
D gene: TRBD2
V gene: TRBV11-3
clone size: -
J gene: TRBJ2-2

CDR3 protein: CASSQGVTVGNTIYF
CDR3 DNA: TGTGCCAGCAGCCAAGGTGTAACGGTGGGAAACACCATATATTTT
D gene: -
V gene: TRBV3-1/TRBV3-2
clone size: -
J gene: TRBJ1-3

CDR3 protein: CASSQASTGFNTF
CDR3 DNA: TGTGCCAGCAGCCAGGCCTCGACAGGGTTCAACACCTTC
D gene: TRBD1
V gene: TRBV3-1/TRBV3-2
clone size: -
J gene: TRBJ1-2

CDR3 protein: CATSDLQLAGDRMNEQFF
CDR3 DNA: TGTGCCACCAGTGATTTACAACTAGCGGGAGATCGTATGAATGAGCAGTTCTTC
D gene: TRBD2
V gene: TRBV24-1
clone size: -
J gene: TRBJ2-1

CDR3 protein: CASSERGGRTGELFF
CDR3 DNA: TGCGCCAGCAGTGAGAGAGGGGGTAGAACCGGGGAGCTGTTTTTT
D gene: -
V gene: TRBV10-2
clone size: once
J gene: TRBJ2-2

CDR3 protein: CASSLERGRQPQHF
CDR3 DNA: TGTGCCAGCAGTTTAGAAAGGGGGAGACAGCCCCAGCATTTT
D gene: -
V gene: TRBV27
clone size: few
J gene: TRBJ1-5

CDR3 protein: CASKVFRPGGGYTF
CDR3 DNA: TGTGCCAGCAAAGTGTTCCGCCCCGGCGGGGGCTACACCTTC
D gene: -
V gene: TRBV28
clone size: -
J gene: TRBJ1-2

CDR3 protein: CASSPSGTGFNQPQHF
CDR3 DNA: TGTGCCAGCAGCCCCTCCGGGACAGGGTTCAATCAGCCCCAGCATTTT
D gene: TRBD1
V gene: TRBV6-6
clone size: once
J gene: TRBJ1-5

CDR3 protein: CASSSPTGSYEKLFF
CDR3 DNA: TGTGCCAGCAGTTCGCCGACAGGGAGTTATGAAAAACTGTTTTTT
D gene: TRBD1
V gene: TRBV28
clone size: -
J gene: TRBJ1-4

CDR3 protein: CASSSDSGMADTQYF
CDR3 DNA: TGTGCCAGCAGCTCCGACAGCGGGATGGCAGATACGCAGTATTTT
D gene: TRBD2
V gene: TRBV7-2
clone size: -
J gene: TRBJ2-3

CDR3 protein: CASSLGQPRAYEQYF
CDR3 DNA: TGCGCCAGCAGCCTTGGACAGCCTCGGGCCTACGAGCAGTACTTC
D gene: -
V gene: TRBV5-1
clone size: -
J gene: TRBJ2-7

CDR3 protein: CAISLTAGVVEDTQYF
CDR3 DNA: TGTGCCATCAGCCTAACAGCGGGAGTTGTCGAAGATACGCAGTATTTT
D gene: TRBD2
V gene: TRBV10-3
clone size: -
J gene: TRBJ2-3

CDR3 protein: CATSRDKTDTQYF
CDR3 DNA: TGTGCCACCAGCAGAGATAAAACAGATACGCAGTATTTT
D gene: -
V gene: TRBV15
clone size: -
J gene: TRBJ2-3

CDR3 protein: CASSLAGGRSEQYF
CDR3 DNA: TGTGCCAGCAGTTTGGCCGGGGGGAGAAGCGAGCAGTACTTC
D gene: TRBD2
V gene: TRBV28
clone size: -
J gene: TRBJ2-7

CDR3 protein: CSVATAGTGELFF
CDR3 DNA: TGCAGCGTTGCCACGGCCGGGACCGGGGAGCTGTTTTTT
D gene: -
V gene: TRBV29-1
clone size: few
J gene: TRBJ2-2

CDR3 protein: CSVVKGTTGRQYF
CDR3 DNA: TGCAGCGTCGTTAAGGGGACAACCGGGCGGCAGTACTTC
D gene: -
V gene: TRBV29-1
clone size: -
J gene: TRBJ2-7

CDR3 protein: CASSPPTGSTEAFF
CDR3 DNA: TGTGCCAGCTCACCACCAACAGGGTCCACTGAAGCTTTCTTT
D gene: -
V gene: TRBV18
clone size: -
J gene: TRBJ1-1

CDR3 protein: CASIPGQGSYNEQFF
CDR3 DNA: TGTGCCAGCATCCCGGGACAGGGGTCCTACAATGAGCAGTTCTTC
D gene: TRBD1
V gene: TRBV2
clone size: -
J gene: TRBJ2-1

CDR3 protein: CASSLVAGQGWDTQYF
CDR3 DNA: TGTGCCAGCAGCTTAGTGGCCGGACAGGGTTGGGATACGCAGTATTTT
D gene: TRBD1
V gene: TRBV7-8
clone size: -
J gene: TRBJ2-3

CDR3 protein: CASSYGQGASWTEAFF
CDR3 DNA: TGTGCCAGCAGTTACGGGCAGGGGGCGAGTTGGACTGAAGCTTTCTTT
D gene: TRBD1
V gene: TRBV6-5
clone size: -
J gene: TRBJ1-1

CDR3 protein: CASSTPTGWYTEAFF
CDR3 DNA: TGTGCCAGCAGTACCCCCACAGGGTGGTACACTGAAGCTTTCTTT
D gene: -
V gene: TRBV28
clone size: once
J gene: TRBJ1-1

CDR3 protein: CASSRENYGYTF
CDR3 DNA: TGTGCCAGCAGCCGAGAAAACTATGGCTACACCTTC
D gene: -
V gene: TRBV5-4
clone size: -
J gene: TRBJ1-2

CDR3 protein: CASSPRGQGPKNIQYF
CDR3 DNA: TGTGCCAGCAGCCCTCGGGGACAGGGGCCGAAAAACATTCAGTACTTC
D gene: TRBD1
V gene: TRBV7-9
clone size: -
J gene: TRBJ2-4

CDR3 protein: CASFTRGRTEAFF
CDR3 DNA: TGTGCCAGCTTCACAAGGGGGCGCACTGAAGCTTTCTTT
D gene: TRBD1
V gene: TRBV6-5
clone size: -
J gene: TRBJ1-1

CDR3 protein: CASSEGLRDEKLFF
CDR3 DNA: TGTGCCAGCAGTGAGGGTCTGAGGGATGAAAAACTGTTTTTT
D gene: -
V gene: TRBV6-1
clone size: -
J gene: TRBJ1-4

CDR3 protein: CASSPLATDTQYF
CDR3 DNA: TGTGCCAGCAGCCCCCTAGCTACAGATACGCAGTATTTT
D gene: -
V gene: TRBV9
clone size: -
J gene: TRBJ2-3

CDR3 protein: CASSFRSGRGSYNEQFF
CDR3 DNA: TGCGCCAGCAGCTTTAGAAGCGGGAGGGGCTCCTACAATGAGCAGTTCTTC
D gene: TRBD2
V gene: TRBV5-1
clone size: -
J gene: TRBJ2-1

CDR3 protein: CASRAEIAIIEQFF
CDR3 DNA: TGTGCCAGCAGGGCGGAGATAGCGATCATCGAGCAGTTCTTC
D gene: -
V gene: TRBV6-5
clone size: -
J gene: TRBJ2-1

CDR3 protein: CASRTIVSTEAFF
CDR3 DNA: TGTGCCAGCAGGACAATAGTGAGCACTGAAGCTTTCTTT
D gene: -
V gene: TRBV5-6
clone size: -
J gene: TRBJ1-1

CDR3 protein: CASSSTSGSGYGNEQFF
CDR3 DNA: TGTGCCAGCAGCTCTACTAGCGGGTCTGGATATGGCAATGAGCAGTTCTTC
D gene: TRBD2
V gene: TRBV7-2
clone size: few
J gene: TRBJ2-1

CDR3 protein: CASSLSGSYNEQFF
CDR3 DNA: TGTGCCAGCAGCCTTAGCGGCTCCTACAATGAGCAGTTCTTC
D gene: -
V gene: TRBV4-2
clone size: once
J gene: TRBJ2-1

CDR3 protein: CASRARQTEQFF
CDR3 DNA: TGTGCCAGTAGGGCCAGGCAGACTGAGCAGTTCTTC
D gene: -
V gene: TRBV19
clone size: -
J gene: TRBJ2-1

CDR3 protein: CASSTSRGELFF
CDR3 DNA: TGTGCCAGTAGTACCTCTCGGGGAGAACTGTTTTTT
D gene: -
V gene: TRBV19
clone size: -
J gene: TRBJ1-4

CDR3 protein: CASRAQTAGSADTQYF
CDR3 DNA: TGTGCCAGCAGGGCCCAAACAGCGGGTTCTGCAGATACGCAGTATTTT
D gene: -
V gene: TRBV27
clone size: -
J gene: TRBJ2-3

CDR3 protein: CASYGTSGKETQYF
CDR3 DNA: TGTGCCAGCTACGGGACTAGCGGAAAAGAGACCCAGTACTTC
D gene: TRBD2
V gene: TRBV2
clone size: -
J gene: TRBJ2-5